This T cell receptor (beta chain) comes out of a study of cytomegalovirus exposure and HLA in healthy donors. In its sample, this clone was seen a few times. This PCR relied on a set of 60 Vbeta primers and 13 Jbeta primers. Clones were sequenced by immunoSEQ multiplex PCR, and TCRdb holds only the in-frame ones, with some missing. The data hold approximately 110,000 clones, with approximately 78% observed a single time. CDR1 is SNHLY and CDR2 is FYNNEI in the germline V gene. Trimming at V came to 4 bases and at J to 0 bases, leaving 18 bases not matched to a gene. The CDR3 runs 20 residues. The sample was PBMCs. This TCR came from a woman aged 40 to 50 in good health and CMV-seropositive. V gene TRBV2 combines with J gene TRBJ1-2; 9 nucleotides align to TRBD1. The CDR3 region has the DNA TGTGCCAGCAGTGGGACTGTCGGAGGACAGGGGTTCGGCTCTAACTATGGCTACACCTTC. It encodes CASSGTVGGQGFGSNYGYTF.